Listed below are T cell receptor beta chains from one sample, sequenced in a study of T cells in tuberculosis. Here immunoSEQ multiplex PCR was the method, and the copy in TCRdb shows in-frame clones only, minus some. This sample has 25,000 to 35,000 clones, with 95% to 96% found just once. The sequencing input was PBMCs. Source of these receptors: a donor aged 10-29 years with latent tuberculosis or without tuberculosis infection. CDR3s include the opening cysteine and the closing phenylalanine or tryptophan. The D gene is left open where the match is weak. Rows may omit the clone size; those that give it use once, few, many or a size class.

D gene: NA
J gene: TRBJ2-1
V gene: TRBV28
clone size: NA
CDR3 DNA: TGTGCCAGCAGGACGCGGGGGCTCCCCTCGAATGAGCAGTTCTTC
CDR3 protein: CASRTRGLPSNEQFF

D gene: NA
J gene: TRBJ2-7
V gene: TRBV21-1
clone size: NA
CDR3 DNA: TGTGCCAGCAGCAAGGAACCAAGGGATGGGACAGGGGACTACGAGCAGTACTTC
CDR3 protein: CASSKEPRDGTGDYEQYF

D gene: NA
J gene: TRBJ2-3
V gene: TRBV19
clone size: NA
CDR3 DNA: TGTGCCAGTAGTATACTCCAGGGGACGACAGATACGCAGTATTTT
CDR3 protein: CASSILQGTTDTQYF

D gene: TRBD1
J gene: TRBJ2-3
V gene: TRBV10-1
clone size: NA
CDR3 DNA: TGCGCCAGCAGTACGGACAGGGACTCCACAGATACGCAGTATTTT
CDR3 protein: CASSTDRDSTDTQYF

D gene: NA
J gene: TRBJ2-2
V gene: TRBV6-1
clone size: NA
CDR3 DNA: TGTGCCAGCAGTGAAGGGGGGCGTACCGGGGAGCTGTTTTTT
CDR3 protein: CASSEGGRTGELFF

D gene: NA
J gene: TRBJ2-5
V gene: TRBV28
clone size: NA
CDR3 DNA: TGTGCCAGCAGTTCGCAGGGGCCGCGTAGGGAGACCCAGTACTTC
CDR3 protein: CASSSQGPRRETQYF

D gene: NA
J gene: TRBJ1-1
V gene: TRBV19
clone size: once
CDR3 DNA: TGTGCCAGTAGCCCCGGATTCACAGGGCGGAACACTGAAGCTTTCTTT
CDR3 protein: CASSPGFTGRNTEAFF

D gene: TRBD2
J gene: TRBJ2-7
V gene: TRBV5-1
clone size: NA
CDR3 DNA: TGCGCCAGCAGCCCCGGACAGGGCGGACTAGCGGGTATTCCCTACGAGCAGTACTTC
CDR3 protein: CASSPGQGGLAGIPYEQYF

D gene: TRBD1
J gene: TRBJ2-5
V gene: TRBV18
clone size: NA
CDR3 DNA: TGTGCCAGCTCTCTCGGCAGGGGGGAGACCCAGTACTTC
CDR3 protein: CASSLGRGETQYF

D gene: TRBD1
J gene: TRBJ1-2
V gene: TRBV19
clone size: few
CDR3 DNA: TGTGCCAGTAGTCTCCGGGACAGGGCCTATGGCTACACCTTC
CDR3 protein: CASSLRDRAYGYTF

D gene: TRBD1
J gene: TRBJ1-6
V gene: TRBV7-3
clone size: NA
CDR3 DNA: TGTGCCAGCAGCCTAGGGACAGATAATTCACCCCTCCACTTT
CDR3 protein: CASSLGTDNSPLHF

D gene: TRBD2
J gene: TRBJ2-7
V gene: TRBV5-1
clone size: NA
CDR3 DNA: TGCGCCAGCAGCTTGGGAATGGCGGGGGGCTACGAGCAGTACTTC
CDR3 protein: CASSLGMAGGYEQYF

D gene: TRBD1
J gene: TRBJ1-5
V gene: TRBV4-1
clone size: NA
CDR3 DNA: TGCGCCAGCAGCTGGGGACAGGGATTTTATCAGCCCCAGCATTTT
CDR3 protein: CASSWGQGFYQPQHF

D gene: NA
J gene: TRBJ2-2
V gene: TRBV5-1
clone size: NA
CDR3 DNA: TGCGCCAGCAGCTTGTTACCCGGAGCGAACACCGGGGAGCTGTTTTTT
CDR3 protein: CASSLLPGANTGELFF

D gene: TRBD1
J gene: TRBJ2-5
V gene: TRBV5-1
clone size: NA
CDR3 DNA: TGCGCCAGCAGCTCTCGACAGGGGGATCAAGAGACCCAGTACTTC
CDR3 protein: CASSSRQGDQETQYF

D gene: TRBD2
J gene: TRBJ2-2
V gene: TRBV4-1
clone size: NA
CDR3 DNA: TGCGCCAGCAGCCAACCGGGACTAGCGGAGTGGGACACCGGGGAGCTGTTTTTT
CDR3 protein: CASSQPGLAEWDTGELFF

D gene: NA
J gene: TRBJ1-5
V gene: TRBV6-1
clone size: NA
CDR3 DNA: TGTGCCAGCAGTGAGGTCCGTAGTAATCAGCCCCAGCATTTT
CDR3 protein: CASSEVRSNQPQHF

D gene: TRBD2
J gene: TRBJ2-1
V gene: TRBV7-8
clone size: NA
CDR3 DNA: TGTGCCAGCAGCCGCGGACTAGCCTACAATGAGCAGTTCTTC
CDR3 protein: CASSRGLAYNEQFF

D gene: TRBD2
J gene: TRBJ2-5
V gene: TRBV27
clone size: NA
CDR3 DNA: TGTGCCAGCAGTTTCGAGCGGGGGGCGGTGGAGACCCAGTACTTC
CDR3 protein: CASSFERGAVETQYF

D gene: TRBD2
J gene: TRBJ2-7
V gene: TRBV19
clone size: NA
CDR3 DNA: TGTGCCAGTACTGGGACTAGCGGGAGTTACGAGCAGTACTTC
CDR3 protein: CASTGTSGSYEQYF

D gene: TRBD1
J gene: TRBJ1-2
V gene: TRBV2
clone size: NA
CDR3 DNA: TGTGCCAGCAGTGGACAGGGGGCGAATTGGGGCTACACCTTC
CDR3 protein: CASSGQGANWGYTF

D gene: TRBD1
J gene: TRBJ1-2
V gene: TRBV6-5
clone size: NA
CDR3 DNA: TGTGCCAGCAGTTACGACAGGGTGGATGGCTACACCTTC
CDR3 protein: CASSYDRVDGYTF

D gene: NA
J gene: TRBJ2-2
V gene: TRBV18
clone size: NA
CDR3 DNA: TGTGCCAGCTCACCCTCCGAGGCAGCTAACACCGGGGAGCTGTTTTTT
CDR3 protein: CASSPSEAANTGELFF

D gene: NA
J gene: TRBJ2-1
V gene: TRBV27
clone size: NA
CDR3 DNA: TGTGCCAGCAGAATGACTCACCACAATGAGCAGTTCTTC
CDR3 protein: CASRMTHHNEQFF